The 25 T cell receptor beta chains below all came from one sample that was sequenced in a study of blood T cells in healthy people across ages. A second PCR of roughly 7 to 11 cycles used a sample-barcoded 5' primer and a J-beta primer mix. One entry per CDR3 protein results from TCRdb running MiXCR on the 5' RACE reads. Of some 1.6 million distinct CDR3 sequences listed, about 32% are singletons. Sample: blood. All receptors derive from a woman under 40 in good health.

The genes are TRBV9 and TRBJ2-5; 7 bases fit TRBD2. The CDR3 has 15 residues. Germline V gives CDR1 SGDLS, CDR2 YYNGEE. The trim removed 0 bases at V and 2 bases at J, leaving 4 bases unmatched. The CDR3 nucleotides are TGTGCCAGCAGCGTAGGGGGGGGAGAGCAAGAGACCCAGTACTTC. Amino acid sequence: CASSVGGGEQETQYF.

The chain has TRBV20-1 and TRBJ2-3; D possibly corresponds to TRBD1 (7 bases). The V gene lost 2 bases and the J gene lost 4 bases, with 16 bases spanning the gap. The CDR3 has 15 amino acids. The germline gives CDR1 DFQATT, CDR2 SNEGSKA (reference sequence). CDR3 loop: CSARKTGRYADTQYF. Here the CDR3 DNA reads TGCAGTGCTAGAAAGACAGGGAGGTATGCAGATACGCAGTATTTT.

The rearrangement uses TRBV4-1 and TRBJ2-3; TRBD2 agrees at 9 bases. V was clipped by 1 base and J by 5 bases; unmatched bases: 13. The length of the CDR3 is 18 residues. Germline CDR1 and CDR2: MGHRA and YSYEKL. CDR3 region: CASSQGGRGGQFLDTQYF. The CDR3 DNA is TGCGCCAGCAGCCAAGGGGGGCGGGGGGGCCAGTTTCTAGATACGCAGTATTTT.

The chain joins TRBV27 to TRBJ1-1; D remains unclear. The length of the CDR3 is 15 residues. Germline CDR1 and CDR2: MNHEY and SMNVEV (reference sequence). V lost 3 bases and J 0 bases, leaving 11 bases between the germline ends. CDR3 residues: CASSFGKFMNTEAFF. CDR3 in DNA: TGTGCCAGCAGTTTCGGGAAATTCATGAACACTGAAGCTTTCTTT.

The V and J genes are TRBV6-2 or TRBV6-3 and TRBJ2-1; 7 nucleotides agree with TRBD1. V was clipped by 2 bases and J by 0 bases; unmatched bases: 10. The CDR3 runs to 18 residues. Per germline, CDR1 MNHEY and CDR2 SVGEGT. The chain's CDR3 is CASSYHYNRGLSYNEQFF. The CDR3 DNA sequence: TGTGCCAGCAGTTACCACTATAACAGGGGTCTCTCCTACAATGAGCAGTTCTTC.

This chain uses TRBV6-1 with TRBJ1-1; D is ambiguous. The CDR3 loop spans 15 amino acids. Trimming removed 8 bases at V and 4 bases at J, with 20 bases between. Germline CDR1 is MNHNS and CDR2 is SASEGT. The CDR3 DNA reads as TGTGCCAGCCAAGAAACTCGGGTCTCACGCACTGAAGCTTTCTTT. Translated: CASQETRVSRTEAFF.

V and J are TRBV5-1 and TRBJ1-1; 9 bases align to TRBD1. This CDR3 has 14 residues. Germline CDR1 reads SGHRS; CDR2 reads YFSETQ. Trimming cost V 2 bases and J 7 bases; bases outside gene matches: 6. The CDR3 coding sequence is TGCGCCAGCAGCTTAACGACAGGGGGTAGTGAAGCTTTCTTT. It yields the protein CASSLTTGGSEAFF.

The J gene is TRBJ2-7, the V gene TRBV25-1; D not resolved. Trimming pared 2 bases from V and 3 bases from J, leaving 14 bases between. Germline CDR1 reads MGHDK; CDR2 reads SYGVNS. The CDR3 consists of 15 residues. Here the CDR3 DNA reads TGTGCCAGCAGTGAAGTGTGGTTACAGCTCTACGAGCAGTACTTC. It encodes CASSEVWLQLYEQYF.

This clonotype was counted only a few times. The V call is TRBV4-1, the J call TRBJ2-7; 7 nucleotides agree with TRBD2. Germline CDR1 MGHRA, CDR2 YSYEKL. The V gene end was trimmed by 1 base and the J gene end by 7 bases; junction bases not matched to a gene: 10. This CDR3 region has 15 residues. The DNA of the CDR3 is TGCGCCAGCAGCCAAGGCGTAGCGGGCAGTGCGGAGCAGTACTTC. Its translation: CASSQGVAGSAEQYF.

The chain has TRBV20-1 and TRBJ2-7; D might be TRBD1 (5 bases). The CDR3 is 15 residues long. Germline assignment: CDR1 DFQATT and CDR2 SNEGSKA (reference sequence). V was cut by 3 bases and J by 0 bases, with 15 bases left in between. CDR3: CSARNDRRSSYEQYF. The DNA of the CDR3 is TGCAGTGCTAGGAACGACAGAAGGAGCTCCTACGAGCAGTACTTC.

This clonotype was detected a few times. The rearrangement uses TRBV7-9 and TRBJ1-2, with TRBD1 as a possible D gene (6 bases). Looked up from germline, CDR1 is SEHNR and CDR2 is FQNEAQ (reference sequence). The V end lost 1 base, the J end lost 7 bases, and 10 bases lay between the germline ends. The CDR3 spans 13 residues. This CDR3 reads CASSLGTGFGYTF. DNA for the CDR3: TGTGCCAGCAGCTTAGGCACAGGGTTTGGCTACACCTTC.

The V and J genes are TRBV28 and TRBJ1-4; D gene uncertain. The CDR3 has 18 residues. Trimming took off 2 bases at V and 1 base at J, with 17 bases between the two ends. Germline V gives CDR1 MDHEN, CDR2 SYDVKM. CDR3 DNA: TGTGCCAGCAGTTTACTCGGACTTGACTCGCAAACTAATGAAAAACTGTTTTTT. Translating gives CASSLLGLDSQTNEKLFF.

This clonotype was observed a few times. The rearrangement uses TRBV20-1 and TRBJ1-6, with 8 bases fitting TRBD1. The CDR3 is made up of 13 amino acids. V gave up 5 bases and J gave up 7 bases; unmatched junction bases: 4. Germline CDR1 DFQATT, CDR2 SNEGSKA (reference sequence). The CDR3 DNA reads TGCAGTGCTGAGGACAGGGTCAATTCACCCCTCCACTTT. This translates into CSAEDRVNSPLHF.

The V gene is TRBV9, the J gene TRBJ2-3; D unresolved. The V end lost 2 bases, the J end lost 2 bases, and 12 bases lay between the germline ends. This CDR3 is built from 15 residues. CDR1 and CDR2 from the germline V gene are SGDLS and YYNGEE. In DNA, the CDR3 is TGTGCCAGCAGCGTTTACTTCAGCCCCACAGATACGCAGTATTTT. Residues: CASSVYFSPTDTQYF. Based on the CDR3 plus reference TRBV9 and TRBJ2-3, the full variable domain is DSGVTQTPKHLITATGQRVTLRCSPRSGDLSVYWYQQSLDQGLQFLIQYYNGEERAKGNILERFSAQQFPDLHSELNLSSLELGDSALYFCASSVYFSPTDTQYFGPGTRLTVL.

In regard to this clonotype: A junction end diverges from the germline sequence, so it may reflect a read error. The chain recombines TRBV20-1 with TRBJ2-7; perhaps D is TRBD1 or TRBD2 (5 bases each). In germline, CDR1 is DFQATT, CDR2 SNEGSKA (reference sequence). The CDR3 spans 15 residues. This chain's CDR3 is CNARGRAGGPYEQYF. The CDR3 nucleotides are TGCAATGCTAGGGGTAGGGCTGGGGGTCCGTACGAGCAGTACTTC.

This clonotype was recorded a few times. CDR3 DNA: TGTGCCACCAGTGAGATCCGGGACCCATACGAGCAGTACTTC. The encoded protein is CATSEIRDPYEQYF. This chain joins TRBV24-1 and TRBJ2-7, with D perhaps matching TRBD1 or TRBD2 (5 bases each). V was cut by 4 bases and J by 4 bases, with 13 bases left in between. The CDR3 length is 14 residues. Germline loops: CDR1 KGHDR, CDR2 SFDVKD.

In nucleotides, the CDR3 is TGTGCCAGCAGCCATAATTTGGAGGACAGGGGGCTTGAGCAGTACTTC. Translation: CASSHNLEDRGLEQYF. This sequence joins TRBV3-1 and TRBJ2-7; 11 bases are shared with TRBD1. This CDR3 is built from 16 residues. Unmatched junction bases numbered 11, after V lost 3 bases and J lost 7 bases. Per the germline V gene, CDR1 is LGHDT and CDR2 is YNNKEL (reference sequence).

The chain joins TRBV3-1 to TRBJ2-2; 14 nucleotides align to TRBD2. Germline V gives CDR1 LGHDT, CDR2 YNNKEL (reference sequence). V was pared by 3 bases and J by 2 bases, with 5 bases of the junction left unmatched. The CDR3 consists of 18 residues. The CDR3 DNA reads TGTGCCAGCAGCCACGCGGGACTAGCGGGAGTAAACACCGGGGAGCTGTTTTTT. This gives the protein CASSHAGLAGVNTGELFF.

This clonotype was seen a handful of times. V usage is TRBV3-1 and J usage is TRBJ1-2, with D maybe TRBD1 (5 bases). Germline CDR1 and CDR2: LGHDT and YNNKEL (reference sequence). The CDR3 contains 15 residues. Trimming removed 1 base at V and 2 bases at J, with 11 bases between. The CDR3 protein is CASSQGGTVNYGYTF. The CDR3 bases are TGTGCCAGCAGCCAAGGCGGGACGGTGAACTATGGCTACACCTTC.

The chain uses TRBV7-8 and TRBJ2-3; D possibly corresponds to TRBD2 (5 bases). Between the trimmed V and J ends, which lost 10 bases and 5 bases, there was a span of 16 bases. The germline V gene has CDR1 SGHVS and CDR2 FQNEAQ. The CDR3 contains 13 residues. The CDR3 region has the DNA TGTGCCAAAGGAGGTGGGGTCTTAGATACGCAGTATTTT. Its translation is CAKGGGVLDTQYF.

This chain joins TRBV20-1 and TRBJ1-4; D possibly corresponds to TRBD1 (6 bases). The length of the CDR3 is 15 residues. Germline CDR1 DFQATT, CDR2 SNEGSKA (reference sequence). CDR3: CSAKKGGRTNEKLFF. DNA for the CDR3: TGCAGCGCGAAAAAGGGGGGGAGGACTAATGAAAAACTGTTTTTT.

The rearrangement joins TRBV20-1 to TRBJ1-5; 7 bases are shared with TRBD1. The CDR3 contains 13 residues. Germline assignment: CDR1 DFQATT and CDR2 SNEGSKA (reference sequence). Germline trimming cut 4 bases from V and 3 bases from J; bases unmatched to any gene: 3. The CDR3 DNA sequence: TGCAGTGCTATTGGGACAGTCAATCAGCCCCAGCATTTT. Translating gives CSAIGTVNQPQHF.

This chain joins TRBV9 and TRBJ2-3; D unclear. CDR1 and CDR2 from the germline V gene are SGDLS and YYNGEE. Trimming stripped 3 bases from V and 11 bases from J, with 10 bases between. This CDR3 has 11 amino acids. For the CDR3, the DNA is TGTGCCAGCAGCGCGGACGGACGGCAGTATTTT. Protein: CASSADGRQYF.

The chain carries TRBV28 and TRBJ2-7, with TRBD2 identical over 9 bases. CDR1 and CDR2 from the germline V gene are MDHEN and SYDVKM. The CDR3 length is 14 residues. V was pared by 7 bases and J by 0 bases, with 4 bases of the junction left unmatched. The CDR3, as DNA: TGTGCCAGCATCCGTAGCGGGAGCTCCTACGAGCAGTACTTC. Protein sequence: CASIRSGSSYEQYF. Variable domain in full (rest from reference TRBV28 and TRBJ2-7): DVKVTQSSRYLVKRTGEKVFLECVQDMDHENMFWYRQDPGLGLRLIYFSYDVKMKEKGDIPEGYSVSREKKERFSLILESASTNQTSMYLCASIRSGSSYEQYFGPGTRLTVT.

The gene calls are TRBV10-3 and TRBJ1-1, with D perhaps matching TRBD1 (6 bases). Germline assignment: CDR1 ENHRY and CDR2 SYGVKD. The V end lost 8 bases, the J end lost 2 bases, and 15 bases lay between the germline ends. The CDR3 length is 14 residues. The CDR3 reads CAIGGGVDNTEAFF. The DNA for the CDR3 is TGTGCCATCGGGGGCGGCGTTGATAACACTGAAGCTTTCTTT.